The clone carrying this T cell receptor beta chain was counted a single time. The CDR3 extends over 14 amino acids. Trimming took 4 bases from V and 1 from J; bases not matched to a gene: 3. The germline CDR1 and CDR2 sequences are SGHDT and YYEEEE. Both 60 Vbeta primers and 13 Jbeta primers went into the PCR. The method was immunoSEQ multiplex PCR; TCRdb's version includes in-frame clones alone and lacks a portion of them. This table holds about 130,000 clones, roughly 79% found once. The sample is drawn from a study of cytomegalovirus exposure and HLA in healthy donors. The specimen sequenced was PBMCs. This TCR came from a woman between 40 and 55 years old in good health and CMV-seronegative. The V gene is TRBV5-6, the J gene TRBJ2-5; 8 bases agree with TRBD2. In DNA, the CDR3 is TGTGCCAGCAGCCGGGGGACTAGCCAAGAGACCCAGTACTTC. Protein product: CASSRGTSQETQYF.